The next 15 T cell receptor beta chains were all read from a single sample in a study of T cells after yellow fever vaccination. Using its own MiXCR run on the 5' RACE reads, TCRdb lists one record per CDR3 protein. The top ten clones hold 18% of a sample with 400,000 or so distinct CDR3 sequences, around 20% of them seen once. Source: PBMCs, taken before the yellow fever booster vaccination. The receptors were sampled from a young man who received the YFV17D yellow fever vaccine.

This clonotype was counted only a few times. V and J are TRBV5-1 and TRBJ2-1; D might be TRBD1 or TRBD2, each matching 5 bases. Trimming left V 0 bases short and J 5 bases short, with 12 bases between. The CDR3 is 15 residues long. CDR1 and CDR2 (germline): SGHRS, YFSETQ. The CDR3, as DNA: TGCGCCAGCAGCTTGGCGGTCCGAGGGGACAATGAGCAGTTCTTC. This encodes CASSLAVRGDNEQFF.

This clonotype has more than one count but fewer than ten. V and J are TRBV18 and TRBJ2-7; D not certain. Trimming cost V 2 bases and J 0 bases, with 11 bases left between them. Germline CDR1 KGHSH, CDR2 LQKENI. The CDR3 length is 15 residues. The CDR3: CASSPEAGSSYEQYF. CDR3 nucleotide sequence: TGTGCCAGCTCACCAGAGGCAGGAAGCTCCTACGAGCAGTACTTC.

V usage is TRBV3-1 and J usage is TRBJ2-5; D is unclear. Germline CDR1 LGHDT, CDR2 YNNKEL (reference sequence). The CDR3 totals 14 residues. V was cut by 4 bases and J by 5 bases, with 14 bases left in between. CDR3 in amino acids: CASSRKGPVETQYF. The CDR3 DNA reads TGTGCCAGCAGCCGAAAAGGCCCTGTGGAGACCCAGTACTTC.

This clonotype occurred a few times. The chain is built from TRBV5-1 and TRBJ2-5; D may be TRBD2 (5 bases). This CDR3 has 14 residues. V shed 4 bases and J shed 2 bases, with 12 bases lying between them. From germline, CDR1 is SGHRS and CDR2 YFSETQ. CDR3 bases: TGCGCCAGCAGCCGCGGACTCCTACAAGAGACCCAGTACTTC. It translates to CASSRGLLQETQYF.

The rearrangement joins TRBV6-6 to TRBJ2-4; D may be TRBD2 (6 bases). Between the trimmed V and J ends, which lost 8 bases and 10 bases, there was a span of 18 bases. The CDR3 is made up of 13 amino acids. CDR1 is MNHNY, CDR2 SVGAGI, per germline (reference sequence). DNA for the CDR3: TGTGCCAGCTTTCCGGACTATGGCTCAATTCAGTACTTC. Translation: CASFPDYGSIQYF.

This clonotype occurred a few times. The chain is built from TRBV9 and TRBJ1-3; weak D call: TRBD1 (5 bases). Trimming removed 4 bases from V and 2 bases from J, with 13 bases in between. Germline V gives CDR1 SGDLS, CDR2 YYNGEE. The CDR3 contains 15 residues. CDR3 sequence reads: CASSTGRTPGNTIYF. In DNA, the CDR3 is TGTGCCAGCAGCACTGGAAGGACACCTGGAAACACCATATATTTT.

This clonotype was picked up many times. J is TRBJ2-5 and V is TRBV5-1, with no clear D. V lost 0 bases and J 2 bases, leaving 5 bases between the germline ends. CDR3 length: 13 residues. In germline, CDR1 is SGHRS, CDR2 YFSETQ. The CDR3 DNA reads as TGCGCCAGCAGCTTGGTCCTACAAGAGACCCAGTACTTC. Translated: CASSLVLQETQYF.

The CDR3 nucleotides are TGTGCCAGCAGCCAAAGCCCGGGATACAATGAGCAGTTCTTC. This sequence encodes CASSQSPGYNEQFF. The V gene is TRBV7-2, the J gene TRBJ2-1, with D perhaps matching TRBD2 (5 bases). The germline V gene has CDR1 SGHTA and CDR2 FQGNSA. CDR3 length: 14 amino acids. Between the trimmed V and J ends, which lost 5 bases and 4 bases, there was a span of 12 bases.

This clonotype occurred a few times. This chain links TRBV7-2 with TRBJ2-5; 10 bases map to TRBD2. V lost 5 bases and J lost 5; bases outside the gene matches: 8. Germline lookup yields CDR1 SGHTA and CDR2 FQGNSA. The CDR3 contains 15 residues. CDR3 residues: CASSPSGGAYETQYF. The CDR3, as DNA: TGTGCCAGCAGCCCGAGCGGGGGGGCCTATGAGACCCAGTACTTC.

This clonotype has just a few counts. V and J are TRBV7-2 and TRBJ1-5; a possible D gene is TRBD1 (5 bases). The CDR3 loop spans 14 amino acids. V was clipped by 4 bases and J by 3 bases, with 10 bases between them. The germline gives CDR1 SGHTA, CDR2 FQGNSA. For the CDR3, the DNA is TGTGCCAGCAGCTCGGACACCTTCAATCAGCCCCAGCATTTT. Amino acid sequence: CASSSDTFNQPQHF.

This chain uses TRBV5-4 with TRBJ1-6; 8 nucleotides align to TRBD1. Germline CDR1 and CDR2: SGHNT and YYREEE (reference sequence). With 5 bases clipped from V and 9 bases from J, the junction kept 1 base outside the gene matches. The CDR3 has 12 amino acids. The CDR3 spells CASSGQGSPLHF. As DNA, the CDR3 is TGTGCCAGCAGTGGACAGGGTTCACCCCTCCACTTT.

This clonotype was recorded many times. The chain couples TRBV20-1 to TRBJ1-4; 7 bases align to TRBD1. The V gene's germline CDR1 is DFQATT and CDR2 SNEGSKA (reference sequence). V gave up 5 bases and J gave up 8 bases; unmatched junction bases: 11. The CDR3 has 14 residues. The CDR3 region is CSARDRVRGEKLFF. CDR3 DNA sequence: TGCAGTGCTCGTGACAGGGTTAGAGGGGAAAAACTGTTTTTT.

Only a few counts were recorded for this clonotype. The chain carries TRBV16 and TRBJ1-2; D not resolved. The CDR3 runs to 13 residues. V was cut by 3 bases and J by 6 bases, with 11 bases left in between. Germline V gene lookup returns CDR1 KGHSY and CDR2 FQNENV. DNA of the CDR3: TGTGCCAGCAGCCAGATCGGGGAGAATGGCTACACCTTC. This codes for CASSQIGENGYTF.

This clonotype was counted once. The chain uses TRBV7-9 and TRBJ2-1; 12 positions agree with TRBD1. CDR3 length: 12 residues. Germline CDR1 reads SEHNR; CDR2 reads FQNEAQ (reference sequence). CDR3 amino acids: CGGQGADNEQFF. Here the CDR3 DNA reads TGTGGGGGACAGGGGGCAGACAATGAGCAGTTCTTC.

This clonotype has just a few counts. V and J are TRBV29-1 and TRBJ2-5, with 11 bases aligning to TRBD2. V dropped 3 bases and J dropped 2; count of bases not matched to a gene: 8. Germline CDR1 and CDR2: SQVTM and ANQGSEA. This CDR3 spans 16 amino acids. The CDR3 sequence: CSVEEDSGGDQETQYF. The CDR3 nucleotides read TGCAGCGTTGAGGAGGATAGCGGGGGGGATCAAGAGACCCAGTACTTC. The entire variable domain, with the rest obtained from reference TRBV29-1 and TRBJ2-5, is as follows: SAVISQKPSRDICQRGTSLTIQCQVDSQVTMMFWYRQQPGQSLTLIATANQGSEATYESGFVIDKFPISRPNLTFSTLTVSNMSPEDSSIYLCSVEEDSGGDQETQYFGPGTRLLVL.